The present T cell receptor beta chain was sequenced within a study of cytomegalovirus exposure and HLA in healthy donors. The study ran its PCR with 60 Vbeta and 13 Jbeta primers. Libraries were prepared by immunoSEQ multiplex PCR; TCRdb keeps only in-frame clonotypes and omits some of them. The data hold approximately 190,000 clones, with approximately 70% observed a single time. V lost 2 bases and J 0 bases, leaving 9 bases between the germline ends. The CDR3 loop spans 14 amino acids. CDR1 is SGHRS and CDR2 is YFSETQ in the germline V gene. This clone has more than one count but fewer than ten. Its antigen is currently unknown. Study results and limitations: As was reported, the classifier diagnosed cytomegalovirus status with high specificity and sensitivity. Later on, an analysis found that several of the most significant clusters appeared to be linked to common viral pathogens, which included parvovirus B19.

This sequence joins TRBV5-1 and TRBJ2-7; D not resolved. Material for sequencing was PBMCs. This receptor was identified in a woman aged 25-40 years in good health and CMV-seronegative. CDR3 loop: CASSLQLDSYEQYF. In DNA, the CDR3 is TGCGCCAGCAGCTTACAGTTGGACTCCTACGAGCAGTACTTC.